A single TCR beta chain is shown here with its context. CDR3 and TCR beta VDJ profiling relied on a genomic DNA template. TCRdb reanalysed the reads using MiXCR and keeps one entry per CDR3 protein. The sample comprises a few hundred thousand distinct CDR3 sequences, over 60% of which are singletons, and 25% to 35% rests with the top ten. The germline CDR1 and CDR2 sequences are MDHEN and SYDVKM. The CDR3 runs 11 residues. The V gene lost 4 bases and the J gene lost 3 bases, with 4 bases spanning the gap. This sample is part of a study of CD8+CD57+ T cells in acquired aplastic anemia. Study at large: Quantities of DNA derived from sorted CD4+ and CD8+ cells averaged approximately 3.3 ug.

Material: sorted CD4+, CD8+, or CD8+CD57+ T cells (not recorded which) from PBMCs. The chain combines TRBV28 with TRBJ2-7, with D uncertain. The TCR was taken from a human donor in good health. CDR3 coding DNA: TGTGCCAGCAGTTGGGACTACGAGCAGTACTTC. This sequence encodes CASSWDYEQYF.